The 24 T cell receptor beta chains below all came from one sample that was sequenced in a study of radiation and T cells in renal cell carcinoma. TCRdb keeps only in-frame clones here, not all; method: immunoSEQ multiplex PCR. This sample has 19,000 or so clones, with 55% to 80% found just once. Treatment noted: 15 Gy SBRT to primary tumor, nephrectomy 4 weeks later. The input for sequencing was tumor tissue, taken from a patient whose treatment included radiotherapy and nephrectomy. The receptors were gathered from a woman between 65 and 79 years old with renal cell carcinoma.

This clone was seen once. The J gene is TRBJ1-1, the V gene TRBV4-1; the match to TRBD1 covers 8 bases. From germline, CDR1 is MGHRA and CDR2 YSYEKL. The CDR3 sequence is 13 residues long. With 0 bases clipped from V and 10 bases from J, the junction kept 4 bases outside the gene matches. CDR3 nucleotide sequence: TGCGCCAGCAGCCAAGAGAGACAGGGGACAGCTTTCTTT. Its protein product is CASSQERQGTAFF.

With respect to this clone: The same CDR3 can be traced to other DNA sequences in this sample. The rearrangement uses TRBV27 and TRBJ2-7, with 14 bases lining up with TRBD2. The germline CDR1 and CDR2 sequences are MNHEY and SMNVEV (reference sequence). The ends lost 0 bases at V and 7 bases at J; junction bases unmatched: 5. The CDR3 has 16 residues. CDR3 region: CASSLSGLAGGREQYF. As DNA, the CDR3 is TGTGCCAGCAGTTTATCTGGACTAGCGGGGGGTCGGGAGCAGTACTTC.

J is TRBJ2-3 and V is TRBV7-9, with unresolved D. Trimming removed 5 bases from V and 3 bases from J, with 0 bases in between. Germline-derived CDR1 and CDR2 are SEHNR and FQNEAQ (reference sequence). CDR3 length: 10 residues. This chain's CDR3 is CASSTDTQYF. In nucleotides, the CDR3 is TGTGCCAGCAGCACAGATACGCAGTATTTT.

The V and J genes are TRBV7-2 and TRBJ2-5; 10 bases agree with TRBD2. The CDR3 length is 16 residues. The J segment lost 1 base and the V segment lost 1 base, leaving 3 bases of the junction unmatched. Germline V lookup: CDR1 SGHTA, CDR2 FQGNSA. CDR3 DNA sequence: TGTGCCAGCAGCTTAGAAAGCGGGGGGGGCCAAGAGACCCAGTACTTC. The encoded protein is CASSLESGGGQETQYF.

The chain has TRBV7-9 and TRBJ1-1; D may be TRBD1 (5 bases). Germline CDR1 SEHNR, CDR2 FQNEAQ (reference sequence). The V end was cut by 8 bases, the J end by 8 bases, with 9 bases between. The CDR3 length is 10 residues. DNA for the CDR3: TGTGCCAGCGGGACTGACGAAGCTTTCTTT. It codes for CASGTDEAFF.

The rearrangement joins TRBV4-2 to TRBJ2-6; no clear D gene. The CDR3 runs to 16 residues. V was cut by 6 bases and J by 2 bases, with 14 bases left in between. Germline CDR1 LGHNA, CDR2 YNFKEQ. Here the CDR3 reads CASSPYQATGANVLTF. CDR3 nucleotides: TGTGCCAGCAGTCCGTACCAGGCGACTGGGGCCAACGTCCTGACTTTC.

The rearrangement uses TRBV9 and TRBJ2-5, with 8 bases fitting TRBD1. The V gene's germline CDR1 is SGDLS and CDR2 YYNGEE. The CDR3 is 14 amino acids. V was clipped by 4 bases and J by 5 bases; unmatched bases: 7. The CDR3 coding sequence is TGTGCCAGCAGCCTCCAGGGGGCGCGGGAGACCCAGTACTTC. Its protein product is CASSLQGARETQYF.

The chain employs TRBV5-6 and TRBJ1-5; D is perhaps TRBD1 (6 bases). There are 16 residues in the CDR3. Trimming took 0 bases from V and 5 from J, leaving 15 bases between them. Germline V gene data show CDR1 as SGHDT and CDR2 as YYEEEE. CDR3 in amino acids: CASSLGAGATHQPQHF. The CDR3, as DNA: TGTGCCAGCAGCTTGGGTGCAGGGGCCACGCATCAGCCCCAGCATTTT.

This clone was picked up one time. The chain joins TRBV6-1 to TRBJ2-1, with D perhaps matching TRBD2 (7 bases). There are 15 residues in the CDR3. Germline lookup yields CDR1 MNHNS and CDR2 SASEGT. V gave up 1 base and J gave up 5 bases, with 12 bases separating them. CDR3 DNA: TGTGCCAGCAGTGAAGGGAGGGGGGGTAACAATGAGCAGTTCTTC. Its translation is CASSEGRGGNNEQFF.

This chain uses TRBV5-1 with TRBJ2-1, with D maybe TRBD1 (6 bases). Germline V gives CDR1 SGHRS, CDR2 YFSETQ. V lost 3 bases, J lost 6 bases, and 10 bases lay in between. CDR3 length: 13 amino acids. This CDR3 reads CASSSQGPNEQFF. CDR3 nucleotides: TGCGCCAGCAGCTCACAGGGTCCCAATGAGCAGTTCTTC.

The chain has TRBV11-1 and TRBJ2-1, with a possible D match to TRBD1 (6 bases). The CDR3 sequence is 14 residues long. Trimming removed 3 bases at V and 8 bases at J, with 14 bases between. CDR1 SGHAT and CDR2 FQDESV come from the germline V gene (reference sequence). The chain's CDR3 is CASSLNRERDEQFF. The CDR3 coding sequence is TGTGCCAGCAGCTTGAACAGGGAGAGGGATGAGCAGTTCTTC.

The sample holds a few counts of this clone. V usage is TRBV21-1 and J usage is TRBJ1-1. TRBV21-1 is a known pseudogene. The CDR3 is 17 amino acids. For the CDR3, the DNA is TGTGCCAGCAGCAAAGGTGCGCGGAGACCGTTGAACACTGAAGCTTTCTTT. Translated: CASSKGARRPLNTEAFF.

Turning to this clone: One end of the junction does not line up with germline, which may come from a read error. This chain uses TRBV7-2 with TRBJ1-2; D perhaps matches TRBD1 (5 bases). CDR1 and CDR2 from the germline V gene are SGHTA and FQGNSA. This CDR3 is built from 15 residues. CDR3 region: CASSQSGIANYGYTF. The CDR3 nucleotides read TGCGCCAGCAGCCAATCAGGGATAGCTAACTATGGCTACACCTTC.

CDR3 in amino acids: CATSRDRLLGVYGYTF. Here the CDR3 DNA reads TGTGCCACCAGCAGAGATCGGTTGTTAGGGGTATATGGCTACACCTTC. The chain combines TRBV15 with TRBJ1-2; a possible D gene is TRBD1 (5 bases). The CDR3 loop spans 16 amino acids. V lost 0 bases to trimming and J lost 5 bases, with 16 bases between them. Germline-derived CDR1 and CDR2 are LNHNV and YYDKDF (reference sequence).

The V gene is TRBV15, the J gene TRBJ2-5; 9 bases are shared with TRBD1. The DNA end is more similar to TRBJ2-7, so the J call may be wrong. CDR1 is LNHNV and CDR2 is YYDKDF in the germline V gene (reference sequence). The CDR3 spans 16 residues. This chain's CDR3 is CATSRGPGQGSYEQYF. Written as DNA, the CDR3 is TGTGCCACCAGCAGAGGCCCGGGACAGGGTTCCTACGAGCAGTACTTC.

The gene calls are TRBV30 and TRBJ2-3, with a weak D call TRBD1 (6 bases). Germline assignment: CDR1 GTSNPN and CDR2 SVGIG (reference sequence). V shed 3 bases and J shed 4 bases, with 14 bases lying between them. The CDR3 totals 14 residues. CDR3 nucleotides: TGTGCCTGGAGGGTCGGGGCAGGGGCAGATACGCAGTATTTT. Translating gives CAWRVGAGADTQYF.

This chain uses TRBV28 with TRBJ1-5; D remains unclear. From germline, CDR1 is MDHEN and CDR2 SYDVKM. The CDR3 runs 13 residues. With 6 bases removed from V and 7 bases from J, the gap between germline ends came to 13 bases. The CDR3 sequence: CASRTPGSQPQHF. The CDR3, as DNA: TGTGCCAGCAGAACCCCCGGGAGCCAGCCCCAGCATTTT.

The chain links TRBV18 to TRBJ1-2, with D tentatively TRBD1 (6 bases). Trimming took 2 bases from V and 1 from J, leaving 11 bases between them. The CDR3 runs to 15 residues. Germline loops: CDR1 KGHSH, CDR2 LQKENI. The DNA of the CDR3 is TGTGCCAGCTCACCATCGGGGACAAATAACTATGGCTACACCTTC. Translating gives CASSPSGTNNYGYTF.

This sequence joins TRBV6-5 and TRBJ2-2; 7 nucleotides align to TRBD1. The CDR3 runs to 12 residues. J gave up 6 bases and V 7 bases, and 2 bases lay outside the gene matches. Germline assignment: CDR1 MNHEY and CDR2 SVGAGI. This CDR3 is CASTGTAGELFF. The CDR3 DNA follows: TGTGCCAGCACGGGGACAGCCGGGGAGCTGTTTTTT.

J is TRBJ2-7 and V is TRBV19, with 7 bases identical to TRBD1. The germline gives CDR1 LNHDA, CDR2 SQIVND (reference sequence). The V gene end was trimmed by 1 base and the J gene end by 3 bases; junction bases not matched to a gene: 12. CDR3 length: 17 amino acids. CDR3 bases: TGTGCCAGTAGTATAGCCGCAACAGGGGCCCAACTCTACGAGCAGTACTTC. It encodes CASSIAATGAQLYEQYF.

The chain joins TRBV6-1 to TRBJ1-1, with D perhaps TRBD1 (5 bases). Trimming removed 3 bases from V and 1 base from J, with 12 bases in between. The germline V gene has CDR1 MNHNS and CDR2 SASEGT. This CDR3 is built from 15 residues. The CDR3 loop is CASSDFGGGNTEAFF. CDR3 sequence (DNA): TGTGCCAGCAGTGACTTTGGCGGGGGGAACACTGAAGCTTTCTTT.

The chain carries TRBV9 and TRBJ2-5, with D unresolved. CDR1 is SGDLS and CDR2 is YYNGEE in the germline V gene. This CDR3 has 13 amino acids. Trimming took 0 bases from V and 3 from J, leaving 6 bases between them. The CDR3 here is CASSVGLEETQYF. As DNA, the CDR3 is TGTGCCAGCAGCGTAGGACTTGAAGAGACCCAGTACTTC.

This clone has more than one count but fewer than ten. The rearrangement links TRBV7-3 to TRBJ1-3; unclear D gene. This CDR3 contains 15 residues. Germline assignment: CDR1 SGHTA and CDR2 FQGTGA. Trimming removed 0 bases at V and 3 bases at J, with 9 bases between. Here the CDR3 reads CASSLTGSGGNTIYF. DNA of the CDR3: TGTGCCAGCAGCTTAACGGGCAGTGGTGGAAACACCATATATTTT.

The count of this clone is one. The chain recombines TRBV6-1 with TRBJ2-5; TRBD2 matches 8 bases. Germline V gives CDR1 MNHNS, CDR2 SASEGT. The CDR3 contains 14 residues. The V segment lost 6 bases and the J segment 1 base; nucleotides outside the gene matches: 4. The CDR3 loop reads CASSAGLAQETQYF. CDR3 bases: TGTGCCAGCAGCGCCGGACTAGCCCAAGAGACCCAGTACTTC.